This T cell receptor (beta chain) derives from a study of vaccination and CD4 T cells after COVID-19. The overall study: Each individual in the study obtained two doses of BNT162b2 or mRNA-1273 vaccine. Median time from COVID diagnosis to post-COVID sampling was 101 days (35 to 161). General study results and limits: Relatively few convalescent patients were studied; early post-infection timepoints were not included.

Comment on this clonotype: Its antigen is as yet unknown.

The treatment is: approximately 11-day PBMC culture with coronavirus spike peptide pools or control peptides (ViraFEST assay). Following culture for over 9 days, CD4+ T cells were isolated by negative selection. CDR1 DFQATT and CDR2 SNEGSKA come from the germline V gene (reference sequence). This CDR3 spans 15 amino acids. Trimming stripped 4 bases from V and 3 bases from J, with 15 bases between. CD4+ T cells that had been cultured provided DNA sequenced with the Oncomine TCR Beta short-read assay. TCRdb recomputed calls from the PCR reads with MiXCR, one row per CDR3 protein. The repertoire consists of about 12,000 distinct CDR3 sequences, with 60% occurring once and the leading ten covering about 23%.

This rearrangement joins TRBV20-1 to TRBJ2-2, with D unresolved. Sequenced material: CD4+ T cells from blood, cultured in vitro. This sequence originates from a human donor who had recovered from COVID-19. Written as DNA, the CDR3 is TGCAGTGCTATTCCCCGAAATCCTTACACCGGGGAGCTGTTTTTT. It is translated as CSAIPRNPYTGELFF.